The 23 T cell receptor beta chains below were found in one sample sequenced in a study of cytomegalovirus exposure and HLA in healthy donors. A multiplex PCR was run with 60 Vbeta primers and 13 Jbeta primers. The repertoire was sequenced with immunoSEQ multiplex PCR; TCRdb's copy has only in-frame clones and lacks some. The sample carries 100,000 or so clones, roughly 70% recorded once. Specimen: PBMCs. The receptors were sampled from a man aged 50 to 59 in good health and CMV-seronegative.

Note on this clone: The junction and the germline gene differ at one end; a read error may be behind it. V usage is TRBV4-1 and J usage is TRBJ1-1, with D possibly TRBD1 on 6 matching bases. Germline V gives CDR1 MGHRA, CDR2 YSYEKL. The CDR3 is 11 residues long. The CDR3 protein is CASTQGTEAFF. In nucleotides, the CDR3 is TGCGCCAGCACCCAAGGGACAGAAGCTTTCTTT.

The rearrangement links TRBV5-1 to TRBJ2-2; D gene ambiguous. Between the trimmed V and J ends, which lost 3 bases and 0 bases, there was a span of 12 bases. The CDR3 runs 16 residues. From germline, CDR1 is SGHRS and CDR2 YFSETQ. DNA of the CDR3: TGCGCCAGCAGCTCCCCGAGAAGCACGAACACCGGGGAGCTGTTTTTT. Protein product: CASSSPRSTNTGELFF.

This sequence joins TRBV2 and TRBJ1-1; D is undetermined. V gave up 5 bases and J gave up 3 bases, with 7 bases separating them. CDR3 length: 12 amino acids. Germline-derived CDR1 and CDR2 are SNHLY and FYNNEI. CDR3 protein: CASSQVDTEAFF. CDR3 sequence (DNA): TGTGCCAGCAGTCAGGTGGACACTGAAGCTTTCTTT.

V usage is TRBV6-6 and J usage is TRBJ1-5, with D tentatively TRBD1 (6 bases). Germline V lookup: CDR1 MNHNY, CDR2 SVGAGI (reference sequence). The CDR3 is 15 residues long. The germline V and J ends were trimmed by 7 bases and 5 bases, with 18 bases remaining between them. CDR3 DNA sequence: TGTGCCAGCACCAGGGGAGGGGGAGAAGATCAGCCCCAGCATTTT. Amino acid sequence: CASTRGGGEDQPQHF.

The chain uses TRBV5-5 and TRBJ1-2; 9 bases line up with TRBD1. The CDR3 is made up of 14 amino acids. Germline-derived CDR1 and CDR2 are SGHKS and YYEKEE (reference sequence). The junction had 1 base not matched to a gene; V was cut back by 0 bases and J by 4 bases. The CDR3 sequence: CASSLVGQGYGYTF. CDR3 in DNA: TGTGCCAGCAGCTTGGTGGGACAGGGCTATGGCTACACCTTC.

V is TRBV6-1 and J is TRBJ2-1; 8 nucleotides line up with TRBD2. This CDR3 comprises 15 residues. CDR1 is MNHNS, CDR2 SASEGT, per germline. Germline trimming cut 4 bases from V and 2 bases from J; bases unmatched to any gene: 4. The CDR3 sequence: CASSARTSTYNEQFF. For the CDR3, the DNA is TGTGCCAGCAGTGCCCGGACTAGCACCTACAATGAGCAGTTCTTC.

This chain joins TRBV6-6 and TRBJ2-1; 8 bases are shared with TRBD2. Germline CDR1 reads MNHNY; CDR2 reads SVGAGI (reference sequence). The CDR3 totals 15 residues. V shed 7 bases, J shed 5 bases, and the junction held 10 bases outside the gene matches. This CDR3 reads CASTRSGSSDNEQFF. The CDR3 DNA sequence: TGTGCCAGCACGAGGAGCGGGAGTTCGGACAATGAGCAGTTCTTC.

The rearrangement joins TRBV6-5 to TRBJ2-2; maybe TRBD2 (5 bases). The CDR3 has 14 residues. CDR1 MNHEY and CDR2 SVGAGI come from the germline V gene. The germline V and J ends were trimmed by 2 bases and 6 bases, with 10 bases remaining between them. CDR3 sequence reads: CASSYGGFSGELFF. DNA for the CDR3: TGTGCCAGCAGTTACGGAGGATTTTCCGGGGAGCTGTTTTTT.

The V and J genes are TRBV7-9 and TRBJ1-4, with D possibly TRBD1 on 5 matching bases. This CDR3 contains 17 residues. CDR1 is SEHNR and CDR2 is FQNEAQ in the germline V gene (reference sequence). V lost 2 bases and J 6 bases, leaving 19 bases between the germline ends. The CDR3 DNA follows: TGTGCCAGCAGCTTACCAGGCCAGGGAAGAGTTTATGAAAAACTGTTTTTT. It yields the protein CASSLPGQGRVYEKLFF.

This rearrangement joins TRBV29-1 to TRBJ2-7; D perhaps matches TRBD1 (6 bases). Trimming took 5 bases from V and 3 from J, leaving 17 bases between them. Germline loops: CDR1 SQVTM, CDR2 ANQGSEA. The CDR3 loop spans 14 amino acids. The CDR3 here is CSVSSPGHDYEQYF. In DNA form, the CDR3 reads TGCAGCGTTTCCTCTCCGGGACATGACTACGAGCAGTACTTC.

Here the CDR3 DNA reads TGTGCCACAGTCAAAGGAGGGTTCAATCAGCCCCAGCATTTT. This gives the protein CATVKGGFNQPQHF. This rearrangement joins TRBV6-5 to TRBJ1-5; D unresolved. The CDR3 has 14 amino acids. CDR1 and CDR2 from the germline V gene are MNHEY and SVGAGI. Trimming pared 10 bases from V and 3 bases from J, leaving 16 bases between.

CDR3 DNA sequence: TGTGCCAGCAGCTTGGGAGCAGCGGGGGGGCAAGATACGCAGTATTTT. Translated: CASSLGAAGGQDTQYF. V gene TRBV5-4 combines with J gene TRBJ2-3, with 10 bases matching TRBD2. Germline loops: CDR1 SGHNT, CDR2 YYREEE (reference sequence). The CDR3 has 16 residues. V lost 0 bases and J lost 5; bases outside the gene matches: 6.

The gene calls are TRBV5-6 and TRBJ1-4; D is unresolved. Trimming took 3 bases from V and 7 from J, leaving 13 bases between them. Germline CDR1 SGHDT, CDR2 YYEEEE. The CDR3 runs to 14 residues. For the CDR3, the DNA is TGTGCCAGCAGCTCCGTTGTAGTGATTGAAAAACTGTTTTTT. Its protein product is CASSSVVVIEKLFF. The full variable domain, rest sourced from reference TRBV5-6 and TRBJ1-4, is DAGVTQSPTHLIKTRGQQVTLRCSPKSGHDTVSWYQQALGQGPQFIFQYYEEEERQRGNFPDRFSGHQFPNYSSELNVNALLLGDSALYLCASSSVVVIEKLFFGSGTQLSVL.

This clone was seen just once. The rearrangement links TRBV28 to TRBJ2-7, with D possibly TRBD2 on 5 matching bases. In germline, CDR1 is MDHEN, CDR2 SYDVKM. The CDR3 spans 11 residues. V gave up 2 bases and J gave up 7 bases, with 6 bases separating them. CDR3 amino acids: CASSLKREQYF. CDR3 nucleotides: TGTGCCAGCAGTTTAAAGCGGGAGCAGTACTTC.

Comments on this clone: Other DNA variants within this sample encode the same CDR3. The chain has TRBV7-2 and TRBJ1-2; D gene ambiguous. Trimming took 0 bases from V and 8 from J, leaving 10 bases between them. This CDR3 is built from 13 residues. Germline lookup yields CDR1 SGHTA and CDR2 FQGNSA. The CDR3 here is CASSLAGSGGYTF. The CDR3 nucleotides are TGTGCCAGCAGCTTAGCGGGGTCGGGGGGCTACACCTTC. Supplemented by reference TRBV7-2 and TRBJ1-2, the full variable domain reads GAGVSQSPSNKVTEKGKDVELRCDPISGHTALYWYRQSLGQGLEFLIYFQGNSAPDKSGLPSDRFSAERTGGSVSTLTIQRTQQEDSAVYLCASSLAGSGGYTFGSGTRLTVV.

V and J are TRBV2 and TRBJ1-3; 7 nucleotides match TRBD1. The germline V gene has CDR1 SNHLY and CDR2 FYNNEI. The CDR3 is 16 residues long. Trimming at V came to 6 bases and at J to 4 bases, leaving 12 bases not matched to a gene. In nucleotides, the CDR3 is TGTGCCAGCAGGGGAGACAGGGCAGCTCGAGGAAACACCATATATTTT. This encodes CASRGDRAARGNTIYF.

The chain joins TRBV19 to TRBJ1-2; D is ambiguous. This CDR3 has 9 residues. CDR1 and CDR2 (germline): LNHDA, SQIVND (reference sequence). V dropped 10 bases and J dropped 6 bases, with 6 bases sitting between them. CDR3 protein: CATHHGYTF. In DNA form, the CDR3 reads TGTGCCACCCATCATGGCTACACCTTC.

Concerning this clone: Since no conserved phenylalanine or tryptophan closes the CDR3, a read error is the likely cause. Because the CDR3's place on the DNA is in doubt, the DNA is left out and the CDR3 is given as listed by TCRdb. The V and J genes are TRBV5-8 and TRBJ1-3; TRBD1 was called by the table and not checked on the DNA. The CDR3 is 12 amino acids long, termini counted. The germline V gene has CDR1 SGHTS and CDR2 YDEGEE. CDR3 loop: CASSGRRTAEPV.

The chain employs TRBV4-2 and TRBJ2-3; 9 bases match TRBD2. There are 18 residues in the CDR3. From germline, CDR1 is LGHNA and CDR2 YNFKEQ. Losses at the gene ends were 0 bases for V and 5 bases for J; bases not matched to a gene: 12. The CDR3 bases are TGTGCCAGCAGCCAAGATAGGGATAGCGGGAGACGAGGAGATACGCAGTATTTT. This codes for CASSQDRDSGRRGDTQYF.

V usage is TRBV14 and J usage is TRBJ1-6; maybe TRBD1 (5 bases). The germline V and J ends were trimmed by 6 bases and 7 bases, with 13 bases remaining between them. In germline, CDR1 is SGHDN, CDR2 FVKESK. The CDR3 contains 14 residues. CDR3 DNA: TGTGCCAGCAGTCTTACGGGGGGGAATTCACCCCTCCACTTT. This encodes CASSLTGGNSPLHF.

This clone was observed a single time. The CDR3 loop is CASSPQTGRRDSPLHF. In nucleotides, the CDR3 is TGCGCCAGCAGCCCTCAGACAGGTCGAAGAGATTCACCCCTCCACTTT. The genes are TRBV5-1 and TRBJ1-6; D is perhaps TRBD1 (6 bases). This CDR3 contains 16 residues. The V end lost 4 bases, the J end lost 8 bases, and 19 bases lay between the germline ends. Germline CDR1 is SGHRS and CDR2 is YFSETQ.

This clone has just a few counts. This chain uses TRBV14 with TRBJ2-1; 9 nucleotides line up with TRBD2. V lost 4 bases and J lost 6; bases outside the gene matches: 19. CDR1 SGHDN and CDR2 FVKESK come from the germline V gene. This CDR3 region has 19 residues. The CDR3 loop is CASSPGLANGRGPVNEQFF. CDR3 in DNA: TGTGCCAGCAGCCCGGGACTAGCTAACGGACGAGGCCCTGTCAATGAGCAGTTCTTC.

This chain uses TRBV6-1 with TRBJ1-5; 7 bases map to TRBD1. With 4 bases clipped from V and 0 bases from J, the junction kept 6 bases outside the gene matches. Per the germline V gene, CDR1 is MNHNS and CDR2 is SASEGT. The CDR3 has 16 amino acids. The CDR3 DNA is TGTGCCAGCAGTGCCTTACAGGGGTATAGCAATCAGCCCCAGCATTTT. This encodes CASSALQGYSNQPQHF.